A single sample gave rise to the 12 T cell receptor beta chains below, sequenced in a study of CD8+CD57+ T cells in acquired aplastic anemia. CDR3 and TCR beta VDJ profiling relied on a genomic DNA template. TCRdb re-called the reads with MiXCR, one entry per CDR3 protein. Here the sample spans more than 150,000 distinct CDR3 sequences, just over 45% being singletons. Sample: sorted CD4+, CD8+, or CD8+CD57+ T cells (not recorded which) from PBMCs. The receptors were sampled from a human donor in good health.

The CDR3 loop reads CATSRGGSYNEQFF. The CDR3 DNA follows: TGTGCCACGTCTCGAGGTGGTTCCTACAATGAGCAGTTCTTC. The rearrangement joins TRBV24-1 to TRBJ2-1; no firm D call. Germline V gene lookup returns CDR1 KGHDR and CDR2 SFDVKD. The CDR3 runs to 14 residues. V was cut by 10 bases and J by 1 base, with 13 bases left in between.

The rearrangement joins TRBV29-1 to TRBJ2-7; 10 bases map to TRBD1. The CDR3 is 13 amino acids. The V and J ends lost 3 bases and 4 bases, in that order; junction bases with no gene match: 3. Looked up from germline, CDR1 is SQVTM and CDR2 is ANQGSEA. The CDR3 region is CSVETGGNYEQYF. DNA of the CDR3: TGCAGCGTTGAGACAGGGGGCAATTACGAGCAGTACTTC.

This clonotype was seen repeatedly, ten times or more. V gene TRBV20-1 combines with J gene TRBJ1-1; D is uncertain. CDR3 size: 12 residues. The germline gives CDR1 DFQATT, CDR2 SNEGSKA (reference sequence). V was cut by 3 bases and J by 5 bases, with 10 bases left in between. The CDR3 protein is CSARDFGTEAFF. The CDR3 DNA reads TGCAGTGCTAGGGACTTCGGGACTGAAGCTTTCTTT.

V is TRBV29-1 and J is TRBJ1-2, with TRBD1 identical over 10 bases. CDR1 is SQVTM, CDR2 ANQGSEA, per germline. V trimming: 6 bases; J trimming: 5 bases; junction bases outside the gene matches: 9. The CDR3 spans 14 residues. The CDR3 DNA reads as TGCAGCGTGGGTGCCGGGACAGGGGATTATGGCTACACCTTC. Residues: CSVGAGTGDYGYTF.

The chain has TRBV24-1 and TRBJ2-3; 8 bases are shared with TRBD1. V gave up 6 bases and J gave up 5 bases; unmatched junction bases: 6. The CDR3 length is 14 residues. Per germline, CDR1 KGHDR and CDR2 SFDVKD. The CDR3: CATSLGQGGDTQYF. Here the CDR3 DNA reads TGTGCCACCAGTCTAGGACAGGGAGGAGATACGCAGTATTTT.

V gene TRBV12-3 or TRBV12-4 combines with J gene TRBJ1-6; D is undetermined. Trimming removed 2 bases from V and 10 bases from J, with 12 bases in between. CDR3 size: 14 residues. Here the CDR3 reads CASSLIGTESPLHF. CDR3 bases: TGTGCCAGCAGTTTAATTGGCACAGAATCACCCCTCCACTTT.

The chain carries TRBV25-1 and TRBJ2-2; D possibly corresponds to TRBD1 (6 bases). Germline V CDR1 and CDR2: MGHDK, SYGVNS. Trimming removed 5 bases from V and 7 bases from J, with 23 bases in between. The CDR3 sequence is 17 residues long. CDR3 in amino acids: CASSPPGPGQGIGELFF. The DNA for the CDR3 is TGTGCCAGCAGTCCCCCGGGTCCCGGGCAGGGGATCGGGGAGCTGTTTTTT.

This clonotype showed up many times. This chain uses TRBV20-1 with TRBJ2-2; 9 positions match TRBD1. The germline CDR1 and CDR2 sequences are DFQATT and SNEGSKA (reference sequence). The J segment lost 4 bases and the V segment lost 6 bases, leaving 6 bases of the junction unmatched. This CDR3 contains 14 residues. As DNA, the CDR3 is TGCAGTGCCTCGGGACAGGGCGGCACCGGGGAGCTGTTTTTT. The encoded protein is CSASGQGGTGELFF.

In its sample, this clonotype was seen a few times. The chain joins TRBV18 to TRBJ2-5; 8 nucleotides line up with TRBD2. The ends lost 3 bases at V and 3 bases at J; junction bases unmatched: 3. Germline CDR1 KGHSH, CDR2 LQKENI. This CDR3 contains 14 residues. CDR3 region: CASSPGLVEETQYF. As DNA, the CDR3 is TGTGCCAGCTCACCGGGACTAGTGGAAGAGACCCAGTACTTC.

V usage is TRBV19 and J usage is TRBJ2-1; 7 nucleotides align to TRBD1. The germline gives CDR1 LNHDA, CDR2 SQIVND (reference sequence). CDR3 size: 14 residues. V trimming: 4 bases; J trimming: 2 bases; junction bases outside the gene matches: 2. Here the CDR3 DNA reads TGTGCCAGTAGTACGGGACAGCCCTACAATGAGCAGTTCTTC. It encodes CASSTGQPYNEQFF.

The chain uses TRBV19 and TRBJ2-5; D gene uncertain. This CDR3 comprises 11 residues. CDR1 and CDR2 from the germline V gene are LNHDA and SQIVND (reference sequence). Trimming pared 5 bases from V and 7 bases from J, leaving 8 bases between. The CDR3 DNA is TGTGCCAGTAGTGCCTACAGGACCCAGTACTTC. It specifies CASSAYRTQYF.

As to this clonotype: A read error may explain this, as a much larger clone is one base away. This chain joins TRBV6-5 and TRBJ2-7; 11 nucleotides align to TRBD2. The junction had 6 bases not matched to a gene; V was cut back by 3 bases and J by 5 bases. This CDR3 contains 15 residues. Germline V gene sequence: CDR1 MNHEY, CDR2 SVGAGI. Here the CDR3 reads CASSYSGRAHHEQYF. CDR3 DNA sequence: TGTGCCAGCAGTTATAGCGGGAGGGCCCACCACGAGCAGTACTTC.